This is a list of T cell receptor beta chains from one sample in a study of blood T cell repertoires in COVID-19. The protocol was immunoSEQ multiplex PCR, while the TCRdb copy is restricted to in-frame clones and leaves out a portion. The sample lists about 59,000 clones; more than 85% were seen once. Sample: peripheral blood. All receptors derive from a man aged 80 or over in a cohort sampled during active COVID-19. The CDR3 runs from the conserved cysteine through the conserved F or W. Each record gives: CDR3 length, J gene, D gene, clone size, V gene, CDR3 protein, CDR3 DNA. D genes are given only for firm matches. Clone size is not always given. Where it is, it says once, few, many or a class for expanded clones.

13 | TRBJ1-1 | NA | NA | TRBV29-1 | CSVDSGVNTEAFF | TGCAGCGTTGATTCGGGGGTGAACACTGAAGCTTTCTTT
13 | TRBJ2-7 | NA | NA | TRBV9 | CASSVRPTYEQYF | TGTGCCAGCAGCGTGAGGCCGACCTACGAGCAGTACTTC
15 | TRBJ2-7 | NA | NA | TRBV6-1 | CASSETRQVAYEQYF | TGTGCCAGCAGTGAAACAAGACAGGTGGCCTACGAGCAGTACTTC
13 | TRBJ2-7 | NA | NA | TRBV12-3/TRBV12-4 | CASSLPYSYEQYF | TGTGCCAGCAGTTTACCCTACTCCTACGAGCAGTACTTC
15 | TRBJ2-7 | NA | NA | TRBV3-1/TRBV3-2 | CASSQAHQGTYEQYF | TGTGCCAGCAGCCAAGCCCATCAGGGGACCTACGAGCAGTACTTC
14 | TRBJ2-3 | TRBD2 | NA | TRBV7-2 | CASSQTGGPDTQYF | TGTGCCAGCAGCCAAACGGGGGGGCCAGATACGCAGTATTTT
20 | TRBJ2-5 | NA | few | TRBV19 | CASSARGGYGLAEGQETQYF | TGTGCCAGTAGTGCTCGTGGGGGCTACGGTCTAGCAGAGGGCCAAGAGACCCAGTACTTC
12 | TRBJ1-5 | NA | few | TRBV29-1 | CSVGGHNQPQHF | TGCAGCGTTGGGGGCCACAATCAGCCCCAGCATTTT
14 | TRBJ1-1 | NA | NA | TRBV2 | CASSGRSGDTEAFF | TGTGCCAGCAGCGGTAGGTCGGGTGATACTGAAGCTTTCTTT
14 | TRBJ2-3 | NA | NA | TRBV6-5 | CASRQDTSTDTQYF | TGTGCCAGCAGACAGGACACCAGCACAGATACGCAGTATTTT
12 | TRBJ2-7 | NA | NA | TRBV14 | CASSPNSYEQYF | TGTGCCAGCAGCCCTAACAGCTACGAGCAGTACTTC
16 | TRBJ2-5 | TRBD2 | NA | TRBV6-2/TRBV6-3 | CASSYGSGVLQETQYF | TGTGCCAGCAGTTATGGTAGCGGGGTACTCCAAGAGACCCAGTACTTC
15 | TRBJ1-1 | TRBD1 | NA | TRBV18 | CASSLPDRGQSEAFF | TGTGCCAGCTCACTACCGGACAGGGGGCAATCTGAAGCTTTCTTT